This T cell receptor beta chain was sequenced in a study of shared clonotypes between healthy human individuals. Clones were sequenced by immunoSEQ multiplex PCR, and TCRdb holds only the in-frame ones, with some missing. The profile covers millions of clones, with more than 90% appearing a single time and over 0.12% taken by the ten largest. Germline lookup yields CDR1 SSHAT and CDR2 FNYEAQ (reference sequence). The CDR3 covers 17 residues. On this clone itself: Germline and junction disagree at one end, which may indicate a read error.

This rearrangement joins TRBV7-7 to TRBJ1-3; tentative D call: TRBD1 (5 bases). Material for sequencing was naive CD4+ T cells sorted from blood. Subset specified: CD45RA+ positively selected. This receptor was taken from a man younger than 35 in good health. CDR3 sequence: CASSLGPGPGSGNTIYF. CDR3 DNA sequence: TGTGCTAGCAGCTTAGGCCCAGGGCCCGGCTCTGGAAACACCATATATTTT.